These 2 T cell receptor beta chains were all obtained from the same sample, sequenced in a study of blood T cell repertoires in COVID-19. TCRdb's table, derived via immunoSEQ multiplex PCR, lists solely in-frame clones and lacks some. The sample lists around 150,000 clones; 84% were seen once. Source material: peripheral blood. These receptor sequences come from a man in his thirties or forties with COVID-19, enrolled during active disease.

The gene calls are TRBV29-1 and TRBJ2-7; weak D call: TRBD1 (5 bases). V dropped 7 bases and J dropped 2 bases, with 15 bases sitting between them. This CDR3 is built from 13 residues. Germline values: CDR1 SQVTM, CDR2 ANQGSEA. The CDR3 region is CSAQDTTTYEQYF. The DNA for the CDR3 is TGCAGCGCTCAGGACACCACAACCTACGAGCAGTACTTC.

The V gene is TRBV25-1, the J gene TRBJ1-5, with D perhaps TRBD1 (5 bases). With 3 bases removed from V and 5 bases from J, the gap between germline ends came to 8 bases. This CDR3 has 13 residues. The germline V gene has CDR1 MGHDK and CDR2 SYGVNS. CDR3 sequence: CASSDRADQPQHF. In nucleotides, the CDR3 is TGTGCCAGCAGTGACAGGGCGGATCAGCCCCAGCATTTT.